The clone carrying this TCR beta chain showed up just a few times. J was trimmed by 5 bases and V by 8 bases; bases with no gene match: 7. Germline lookup yields CDR1 MNHEY and CDR2 SMNVEV (reference sequence). The CDR3 contains 13 residues. Samples came from patients with localized non-small cell lung adenocarcinoma. TCRdb independently ran MiXCR on the PCR reads; one entry per CDR3 protein. The sample has 4,000 or so distinct CDR3 sequences; 55% to 70% are singletons. These data are taken from a study of CD4 and CD8 cells across lung adenocarcinoma regions. The TCR originated in a male donor with lung adenocarcinoma. The CD4 and CD8 labels of this study may be unreliable. The V gene is TRBV27, the J gene TRBJ2-5, with 8 bases aligning to TRBD2. Material: CD4+ T cells from the margin of a lung tumor. In DNA form, the CDR3 reads TGTGCCAGCGGGTCGGGGGGGGGCGAGACCCAGTACTTC. This encodes CASGSGGGETQYF.